This T cell receptor (beta chain) was sequenced for a study of OX40 agonist ivuxolimab in advanced cancers. In the case of this clone: The antigen remains unidentified.

Germline assignment: CDR1 SGHNT and CDR2 YENEEA. The V gene lost 7 bases and the J gene lost 3 bases, with 15 bases spanning the gap. CDR3 length: 14 amino acids. Only in-frame clones appear in the TCRdb table, and some are missing; sequencing was by immunoSEQ multiplex PCR. This sample has approximately 50,000 clones, with around four fifths found just once. Study-wide findings and caveats: Mean expanded clone counts were higher in CD8+ than CD4+ T cells.

The receptor comes from an adult with an advanced solid tumor such as melanoma, head and neck, liver or kidney cancer. The chain uses TRBV11-3 and TRBJ1-1; tentative D call: TRBD1 (5 bases). The source material was CD4+ or CD8+ T cells sorted from blood, sampled in a trial of the OX40 agonist ivuxolimab. The CDR3 loop reads CASKDTRRDTEAFF. In nucleotides, the CDR3 is TGTGCCAGCAAGGACACCCGACGGGACACTGAAGCTTTCTTT.